In its sample, the clone carrying this T cell receptor beta chain was seen many times. The sample belongs to a study of identical twins. TCRdb independently ran MiXCR on the 5' RACE reads; one entry per CDR3 protein. The sample yields 200,000 to 300,000 distinct CDR3 sequences, roughly 13% seen once. The germline gives CDR1 SGHRS, CDR2 YFSETQ. The V gene lost 0 bases and the J gene lost 8 bases, with 15 bases spanning the gap. CDR3 length equals 15 residues. A further study also used this sample, focusing on yellow fever vaccine responses in identical twins.

The sample comprised memory (CD45RO+) T cells sorted from blood. The receptor's source is a woman younger than 30 in good health. J is TRBJ2-1 and V is TRBV5-1; D is possibly TRBD2 (7 bases). CDR3 DNA sequence: TGCGCCAGCAGCTTGGTGCCAGAGGGGGGGCATGAGCAGTTCTTC. It translates to CASSLVPEGGHEQFF.